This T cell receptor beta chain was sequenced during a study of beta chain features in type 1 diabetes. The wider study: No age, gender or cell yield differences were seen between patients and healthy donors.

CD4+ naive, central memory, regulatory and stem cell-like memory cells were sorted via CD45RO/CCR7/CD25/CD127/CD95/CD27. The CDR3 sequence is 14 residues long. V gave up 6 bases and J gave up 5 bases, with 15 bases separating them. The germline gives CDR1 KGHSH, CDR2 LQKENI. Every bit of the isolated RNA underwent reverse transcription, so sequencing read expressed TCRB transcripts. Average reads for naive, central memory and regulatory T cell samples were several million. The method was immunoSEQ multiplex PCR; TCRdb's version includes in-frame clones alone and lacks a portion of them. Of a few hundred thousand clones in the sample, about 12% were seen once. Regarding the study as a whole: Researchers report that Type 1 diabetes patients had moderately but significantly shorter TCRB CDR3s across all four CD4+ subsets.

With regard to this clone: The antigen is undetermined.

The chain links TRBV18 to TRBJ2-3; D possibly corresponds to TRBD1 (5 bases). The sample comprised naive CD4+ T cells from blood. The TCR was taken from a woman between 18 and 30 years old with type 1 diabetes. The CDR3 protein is CASSPRQMGDTQYF. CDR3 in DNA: TGTGCCAGCTCTCCGAGACAGATGGGAGATACGCAGTATTTT. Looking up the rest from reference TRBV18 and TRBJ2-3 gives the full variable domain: NAGVMQNPRHLVRRRGQEARLRCSPMKGHSHVYWYRQLPEEGLKFMVYLQKENIIDESGMPKERFSAEFPKEGPSILRIQQVVRGDSAAYFCASSPRQMGDTQYFGPGTRLTVL.